This T cell receptor (beta chain) originates from a study of breast tumors, draining lymph nodes, adjacent tissues. General study points: The data were judged consistent with most tumor T cells coming from lymph node and expanding in tumor. Tumor and nontumor repertoires were significantly more similar in luminal-like than in basal-like breast cancer.

Germline-derived CDR1 and CDR2 are LNHDA and SQIVND (reference sequence). Trimming removed 3 bases from V and 7 bases from J, with 16 bases in between. The CDR3 covers 16 residues. Breast cancer patients provided tissue from their axillary draining lymph nodes. TCRdb ran MiXCR on the multiplex PCR reads and lists one entry per CDR3 protein. The repertoire holds approximately 230,000 distinct CDR3 sequences, with 30% to 35% as singletons. This clonotype appeared many times. What it recognizes is unknown. Sequenced sample: axillary lymph node tissue. The clonotype was recovered from a female donor with breast cancer. Some clones in this sample may be carry-over from other donors' samples. V and J are TRBV19 and TRBJ1-6, with a weak D call TRBD1 (5 bases). The CDR3 here is CASSMSPGRVNSPLHF. The CDR3 DNA is TGTGCCAGTAGTATGAGCCCGGGACGGGTGAATTCACCCCTCCACTTT.